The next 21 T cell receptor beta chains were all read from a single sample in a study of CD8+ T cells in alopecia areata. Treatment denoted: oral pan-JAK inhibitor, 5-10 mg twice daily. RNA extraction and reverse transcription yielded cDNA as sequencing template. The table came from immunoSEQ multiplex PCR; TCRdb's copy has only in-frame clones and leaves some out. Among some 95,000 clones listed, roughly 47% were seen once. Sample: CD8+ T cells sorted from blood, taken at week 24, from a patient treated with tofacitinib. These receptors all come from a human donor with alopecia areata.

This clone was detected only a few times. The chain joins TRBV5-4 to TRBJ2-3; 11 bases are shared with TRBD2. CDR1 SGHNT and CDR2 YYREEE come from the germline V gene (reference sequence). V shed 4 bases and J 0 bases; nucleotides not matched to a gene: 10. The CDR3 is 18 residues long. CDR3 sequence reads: CASSLDPGTSGSTDTQYF. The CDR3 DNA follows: TGTGCCAGCAGCCTCGACCCCGGGACTAGCGGAAGCACAGATACGCAGTATTTT.

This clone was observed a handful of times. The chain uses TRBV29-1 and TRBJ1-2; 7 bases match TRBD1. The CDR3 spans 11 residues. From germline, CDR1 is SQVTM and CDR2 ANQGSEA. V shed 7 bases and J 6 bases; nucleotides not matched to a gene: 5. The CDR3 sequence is CSADRENGYTF. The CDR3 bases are TGCAGCGCCGACAGGGAGAATGGCTACACCTTC.

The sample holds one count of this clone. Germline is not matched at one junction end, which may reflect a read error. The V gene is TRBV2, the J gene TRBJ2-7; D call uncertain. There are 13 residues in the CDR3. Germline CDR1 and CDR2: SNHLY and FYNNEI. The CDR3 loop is CASSSGPEDEQCF. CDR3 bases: TGTGCCAGCAGTTCGGGCCCTGAGGACGAGCAGTGCTTC.

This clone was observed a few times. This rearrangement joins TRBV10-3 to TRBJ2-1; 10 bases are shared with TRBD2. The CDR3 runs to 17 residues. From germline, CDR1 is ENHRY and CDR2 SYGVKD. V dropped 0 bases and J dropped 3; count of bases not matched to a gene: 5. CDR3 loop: CAISESSLAGRYNEQFF. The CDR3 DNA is TGTGCCATCAGTGAGTCGTCACTAGCGGGGCGCTACAATGAGCAGTTCTTC.

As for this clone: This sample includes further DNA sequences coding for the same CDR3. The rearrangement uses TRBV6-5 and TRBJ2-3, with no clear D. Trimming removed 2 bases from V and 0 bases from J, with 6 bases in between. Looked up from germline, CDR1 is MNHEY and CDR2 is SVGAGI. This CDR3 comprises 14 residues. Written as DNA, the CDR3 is TGTGCCAGCAGTTACCGTTTTAGCACAGATACGCAGTATTTT. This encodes CASSYRFSTDTQYF.

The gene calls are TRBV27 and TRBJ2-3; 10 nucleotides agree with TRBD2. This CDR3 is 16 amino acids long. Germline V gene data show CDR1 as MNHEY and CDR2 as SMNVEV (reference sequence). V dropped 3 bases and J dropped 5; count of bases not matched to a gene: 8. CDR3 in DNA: TGTGCCAGCAGTTTGCGCCTAGCGGGAGTTATAGATACGCAGTATTTT. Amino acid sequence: CASSLRLAGVIDTQYF.

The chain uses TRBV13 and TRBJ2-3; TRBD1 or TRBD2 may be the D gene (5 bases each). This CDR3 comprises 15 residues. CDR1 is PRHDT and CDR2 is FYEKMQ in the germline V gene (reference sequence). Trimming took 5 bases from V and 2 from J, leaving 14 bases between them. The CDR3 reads CASSGDGRITDTQYF. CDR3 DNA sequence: TGTGCCAGCAGCGGGGACGGTCGCATCACAGATACGCAGTATTTT.

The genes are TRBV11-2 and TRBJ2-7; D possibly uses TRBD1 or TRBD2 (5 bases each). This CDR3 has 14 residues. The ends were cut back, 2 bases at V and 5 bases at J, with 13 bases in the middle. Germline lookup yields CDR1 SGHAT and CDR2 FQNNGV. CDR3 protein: CASSLYGRDHEQYF. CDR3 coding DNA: TGTGCCAGCAGCTTATATGGCAGGGACCACGAGCAGTACTTC.

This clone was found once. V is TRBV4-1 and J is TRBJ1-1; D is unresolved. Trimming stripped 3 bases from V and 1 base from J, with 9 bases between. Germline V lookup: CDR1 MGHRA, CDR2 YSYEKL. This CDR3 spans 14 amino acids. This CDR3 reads CASSHFRENTEAFF. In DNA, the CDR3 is TGCGCCAGCAGCCATTTTCGGGAGAACACTGAAGCTTTCTTT.

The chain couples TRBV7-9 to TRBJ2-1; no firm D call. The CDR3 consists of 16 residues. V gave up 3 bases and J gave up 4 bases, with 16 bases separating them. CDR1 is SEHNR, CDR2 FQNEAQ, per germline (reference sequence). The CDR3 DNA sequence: TGTGCCAGCAGCTTGCCTAAGGGTTATGCTTACAATGAGCAGTTCTTC. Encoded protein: CASSLPKGYAYNEQFF.

CDR3 in DNA: TGTGCCACCAGCAGAGATTCGGTAGGGAACACCGGGGAGCTGTTTTTT. Translated: CATSRDSVGNTGELFF. V usage is TRBV15 and J usage is TRBJ2-2; D remains unclear. V was clipped by 0 bases and J by 1 base, with 9 bases between them. The germline CDR1 and CDR2 sequences are LNHNV and YYDKDF (reference sequence). This CDR3 is built from 16 residues.

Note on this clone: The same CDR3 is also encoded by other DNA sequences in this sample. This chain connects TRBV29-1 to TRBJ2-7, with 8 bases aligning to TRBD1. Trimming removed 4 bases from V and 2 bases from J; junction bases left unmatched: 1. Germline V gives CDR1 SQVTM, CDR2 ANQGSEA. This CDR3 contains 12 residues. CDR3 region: CSVATGAYEQYF. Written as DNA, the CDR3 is TGCAGCGTTGCGACAGGGGCCTACGAGCAGTACTTC.

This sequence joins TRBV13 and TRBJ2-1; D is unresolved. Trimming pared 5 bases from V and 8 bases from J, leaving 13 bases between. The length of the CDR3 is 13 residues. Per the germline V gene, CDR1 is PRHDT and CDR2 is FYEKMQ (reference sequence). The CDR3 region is CASSPEKGYEQFF. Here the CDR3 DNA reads TGTGCCAGCAGCCCCGAGAAGGGTTATGAGCAGTTCTTC.

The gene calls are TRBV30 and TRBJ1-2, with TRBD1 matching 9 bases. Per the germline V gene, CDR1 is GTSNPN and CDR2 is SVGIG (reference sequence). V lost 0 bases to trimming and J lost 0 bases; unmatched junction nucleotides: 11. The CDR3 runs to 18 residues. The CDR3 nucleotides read TGTGCCTGGAGTGTAATGGGGACAGGGAGGTTCACTAACTATGGCTACACCTTC. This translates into CAWSVMGTGRFTNYGYTF.

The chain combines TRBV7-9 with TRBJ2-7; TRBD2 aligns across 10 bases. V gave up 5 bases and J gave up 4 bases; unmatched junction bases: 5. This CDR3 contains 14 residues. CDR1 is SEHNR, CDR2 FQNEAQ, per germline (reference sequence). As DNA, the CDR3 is TGTGCCAGCAGCACCAGCGGGAGGGCGTACGAGCAGTACTTC. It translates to CASSTSGRAYEQYF.

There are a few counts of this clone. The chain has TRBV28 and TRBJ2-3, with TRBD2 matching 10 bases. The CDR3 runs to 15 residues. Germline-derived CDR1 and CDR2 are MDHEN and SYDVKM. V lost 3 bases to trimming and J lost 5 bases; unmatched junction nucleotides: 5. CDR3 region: CASSLGTSEQDTQYF. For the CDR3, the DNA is TGTGCCAGCAGTTTGGGGACTAGCGAGCAAGATACGCAGTATTTT.

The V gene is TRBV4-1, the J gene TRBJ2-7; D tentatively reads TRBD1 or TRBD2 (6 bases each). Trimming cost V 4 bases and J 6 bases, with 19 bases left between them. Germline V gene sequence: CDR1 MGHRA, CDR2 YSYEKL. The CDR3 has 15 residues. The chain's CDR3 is CASSPPGAPGGEQYF. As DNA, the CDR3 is TGCGCCAGCAGCCCACCGGGGGCACCCGGGGGCGAGCAGTACTTC.

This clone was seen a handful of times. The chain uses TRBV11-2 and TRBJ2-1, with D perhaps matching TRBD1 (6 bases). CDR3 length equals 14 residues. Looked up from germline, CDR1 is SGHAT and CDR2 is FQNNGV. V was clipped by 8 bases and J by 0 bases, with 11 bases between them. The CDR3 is CASLGGRSYNEQFF. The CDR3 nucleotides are TGTGCCAGCCTAGGGGGACGCTCCTACAATGAGCAGTTCTTC.

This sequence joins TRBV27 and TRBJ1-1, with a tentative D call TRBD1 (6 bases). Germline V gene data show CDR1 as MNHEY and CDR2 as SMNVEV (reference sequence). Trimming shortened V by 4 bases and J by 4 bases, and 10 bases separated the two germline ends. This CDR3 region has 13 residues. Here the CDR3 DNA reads TGTGCCAGCAGTTCCAGGGGTTCCACTGAAGCTTTCTTT. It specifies CASSSRGSTEAFF.

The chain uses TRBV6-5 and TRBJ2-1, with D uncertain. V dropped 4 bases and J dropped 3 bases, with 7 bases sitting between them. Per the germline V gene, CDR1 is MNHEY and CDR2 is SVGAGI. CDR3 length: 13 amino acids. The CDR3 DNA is TGTGCCAGCAGTTTCTCGGGCTACAATGAGCAGTTCTTC. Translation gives CASSFSGYNEQFF.

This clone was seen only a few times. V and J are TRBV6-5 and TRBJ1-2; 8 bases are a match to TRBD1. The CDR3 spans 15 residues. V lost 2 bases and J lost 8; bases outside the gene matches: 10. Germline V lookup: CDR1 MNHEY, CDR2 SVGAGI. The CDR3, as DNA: TGTGCCAGCAGTTACACCGGGACAGGCGGCCCCGGCTACACCTTC. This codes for CASSYTGTGGPGYTF.